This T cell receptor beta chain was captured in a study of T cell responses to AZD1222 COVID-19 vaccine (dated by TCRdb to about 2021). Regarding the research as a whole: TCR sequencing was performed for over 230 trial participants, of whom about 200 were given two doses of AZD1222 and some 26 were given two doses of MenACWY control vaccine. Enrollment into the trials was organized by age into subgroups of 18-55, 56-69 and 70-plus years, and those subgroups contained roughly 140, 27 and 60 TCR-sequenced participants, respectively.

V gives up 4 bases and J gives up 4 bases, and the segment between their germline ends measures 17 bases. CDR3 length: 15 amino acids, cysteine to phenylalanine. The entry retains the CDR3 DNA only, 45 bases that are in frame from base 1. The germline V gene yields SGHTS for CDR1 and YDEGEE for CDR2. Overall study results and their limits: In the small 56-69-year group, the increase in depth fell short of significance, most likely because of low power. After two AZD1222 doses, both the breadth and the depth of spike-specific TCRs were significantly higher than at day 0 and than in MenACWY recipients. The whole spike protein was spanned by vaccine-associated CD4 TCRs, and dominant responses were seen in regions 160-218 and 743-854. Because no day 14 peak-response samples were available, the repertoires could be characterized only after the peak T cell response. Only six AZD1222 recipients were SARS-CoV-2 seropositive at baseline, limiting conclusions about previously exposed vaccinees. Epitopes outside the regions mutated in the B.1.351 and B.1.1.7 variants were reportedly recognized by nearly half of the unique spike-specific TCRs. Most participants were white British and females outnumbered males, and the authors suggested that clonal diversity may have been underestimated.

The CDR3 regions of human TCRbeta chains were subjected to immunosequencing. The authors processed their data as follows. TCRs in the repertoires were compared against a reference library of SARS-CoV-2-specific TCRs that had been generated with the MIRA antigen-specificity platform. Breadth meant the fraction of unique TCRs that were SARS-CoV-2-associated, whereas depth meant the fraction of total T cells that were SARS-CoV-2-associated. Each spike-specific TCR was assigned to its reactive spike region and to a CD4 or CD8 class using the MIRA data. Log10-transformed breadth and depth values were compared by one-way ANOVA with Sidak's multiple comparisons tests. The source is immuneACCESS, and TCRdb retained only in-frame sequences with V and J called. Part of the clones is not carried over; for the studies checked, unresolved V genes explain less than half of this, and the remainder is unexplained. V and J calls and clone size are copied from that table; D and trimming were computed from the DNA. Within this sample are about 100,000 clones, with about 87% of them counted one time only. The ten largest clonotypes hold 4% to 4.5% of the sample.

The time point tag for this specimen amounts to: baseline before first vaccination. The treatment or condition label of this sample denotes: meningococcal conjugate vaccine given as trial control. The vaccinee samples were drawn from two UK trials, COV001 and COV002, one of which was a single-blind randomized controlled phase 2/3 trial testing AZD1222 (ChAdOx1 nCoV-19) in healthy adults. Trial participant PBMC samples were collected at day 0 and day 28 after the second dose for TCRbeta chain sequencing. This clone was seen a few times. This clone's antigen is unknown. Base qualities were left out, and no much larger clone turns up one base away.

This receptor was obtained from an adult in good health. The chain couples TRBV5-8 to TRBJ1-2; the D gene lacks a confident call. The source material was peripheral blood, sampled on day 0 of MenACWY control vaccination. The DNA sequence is TGTGCCAGCAGCAACTCAGGATCAGTGTTCTATGGCTACACCTTC. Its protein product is CASSNSGSVFYGYTF.